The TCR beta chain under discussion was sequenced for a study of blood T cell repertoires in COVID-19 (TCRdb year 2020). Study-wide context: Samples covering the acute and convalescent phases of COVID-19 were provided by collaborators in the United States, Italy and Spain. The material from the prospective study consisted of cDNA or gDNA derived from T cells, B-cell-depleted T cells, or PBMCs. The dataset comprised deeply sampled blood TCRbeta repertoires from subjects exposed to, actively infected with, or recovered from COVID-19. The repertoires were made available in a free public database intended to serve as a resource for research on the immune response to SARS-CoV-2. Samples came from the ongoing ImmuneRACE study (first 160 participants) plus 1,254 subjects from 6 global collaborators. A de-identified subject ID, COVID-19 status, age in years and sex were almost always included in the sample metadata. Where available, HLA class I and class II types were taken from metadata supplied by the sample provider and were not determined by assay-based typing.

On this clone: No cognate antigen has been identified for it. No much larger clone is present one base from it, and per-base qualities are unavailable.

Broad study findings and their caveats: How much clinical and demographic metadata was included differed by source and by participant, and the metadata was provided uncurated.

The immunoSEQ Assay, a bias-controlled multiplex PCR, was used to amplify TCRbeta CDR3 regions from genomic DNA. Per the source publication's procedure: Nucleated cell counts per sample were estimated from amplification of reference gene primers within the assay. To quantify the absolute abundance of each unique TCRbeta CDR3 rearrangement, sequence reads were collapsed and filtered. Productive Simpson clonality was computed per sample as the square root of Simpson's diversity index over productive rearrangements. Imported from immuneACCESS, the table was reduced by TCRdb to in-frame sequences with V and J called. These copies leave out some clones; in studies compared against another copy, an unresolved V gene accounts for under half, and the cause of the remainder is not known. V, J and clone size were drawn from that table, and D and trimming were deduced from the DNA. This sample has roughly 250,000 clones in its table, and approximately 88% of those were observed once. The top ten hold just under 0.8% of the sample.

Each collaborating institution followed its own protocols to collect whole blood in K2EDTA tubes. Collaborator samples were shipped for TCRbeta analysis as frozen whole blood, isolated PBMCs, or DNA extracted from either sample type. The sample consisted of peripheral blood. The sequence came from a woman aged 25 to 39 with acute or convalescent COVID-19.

The CDR3 corresponds to CASSLERVNTEAFF. The nucleotide sequence is TGTGCCAGCAGCTTAGAGCGGGTGAACACTGAAGCTTTCTTT. The chain uses TRBV7-2 and TRBJ1-1; no D gene is confidently identified. The germline V gene encodes CDR1 SGHTA and CDR2 FQGNSA. The cysteine opens and the phenylalanine closes a CDR3 of 14 amino acids. The entry retains the CDR3 DNA only, 42 bases that are in frame from base 1. Cut back by 1 base and 0 bases, the V and J ends lie 6 bases apart. Where the CDR3 stops, the reference TRBV7-2 and TRBJ1-1 genes take over; the full variable domain is GAGVSQSPSNKVTEKGKDVELRCDPISGHTALYWYRQSLGQGLEFLIYFQGNSAPDKSGLPSDRFSAERTGGSVSTLTIQRTQQEDSAVYLCASSLERVNTEAFFGQGTRLTVV.